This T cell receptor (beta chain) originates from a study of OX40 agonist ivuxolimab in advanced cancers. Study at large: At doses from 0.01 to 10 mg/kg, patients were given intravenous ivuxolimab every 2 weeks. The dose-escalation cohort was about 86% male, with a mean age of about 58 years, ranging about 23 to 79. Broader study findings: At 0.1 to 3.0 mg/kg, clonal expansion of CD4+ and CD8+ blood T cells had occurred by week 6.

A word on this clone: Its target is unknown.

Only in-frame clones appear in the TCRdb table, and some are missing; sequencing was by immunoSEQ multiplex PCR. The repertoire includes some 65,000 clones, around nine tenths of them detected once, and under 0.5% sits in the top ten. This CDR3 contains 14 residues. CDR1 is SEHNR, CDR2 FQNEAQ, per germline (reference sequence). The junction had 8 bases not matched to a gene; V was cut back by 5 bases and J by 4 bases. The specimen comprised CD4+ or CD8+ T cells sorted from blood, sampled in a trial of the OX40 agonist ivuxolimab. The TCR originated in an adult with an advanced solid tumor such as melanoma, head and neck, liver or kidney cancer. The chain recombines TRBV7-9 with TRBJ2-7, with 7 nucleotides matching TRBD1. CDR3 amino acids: CASSPRQGEYEQYF. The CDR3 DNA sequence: TGTGCCAGCAGCCCGAGACAGGGAGAGTACGAGCAGTACTTC. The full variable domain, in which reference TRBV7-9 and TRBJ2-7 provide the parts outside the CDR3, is DTGVSQNPRHKITKRGQNVTFRCDPISEHNRLYWYRQTLGQGPEFLTYFQNEAQLEKSRLLSDRFSAERPKGSFSTLEIQRTEQGDSAMYLCASSPRQGEYEQYFGPGTRLTVT.